Below are 2 T cell receptor beta chains sequenced from a single sample in a study of blood T cell repertoires in COVID-19. Sequencing was performed with immunoSEQ multiplex PCR; in TCRdb, only in-frame clones are kept and a portion is missing. The data show 140,000 or so clones, roughly 84% seen once. Sequencing used peripheral blood. Receptors were obtained from a man in his sixties with active or convalescent COVID-19.

The rearrangement links TRBV30 to TRBJ2-2; no reliable D call. V was trimmed by 3 bases and J by 2 bases, leaving 10 bases between them. This CDR3 contains 14 residues. The germline CDR1 and CDR2 sequences are GTSNPN and SVGIG (reference sequence). The CDR3: CAWRFSVNTGELFF. CDR3 in DNA: TGTGCCTGGAGATTTAGTGTTAACACCGGGGAGCTGTTTTTT.

This rearrangement joins TRBV6-5 to TRBJ1-2; perhaps TRBD1 as D (5 bases). Germline values: CDR1 MNHEY, CDR2 SVGAGI. Deletions cut 0 bases from V and 0 bases from J, with 8 bases between. CDR3 length: 15 amino acids. The CDR3 here is CASSYSTASNYGYTF. CDR3 coding DNA: TGTGCCAGCAGTTACTCGACAGCGTCTAACTATGGCTACACCTTC.